The 2 T cell receptor beta chains below come from one sample, sequenced in a study of blood T cell repertoires in COVID-19 (dated by TCRdb to the early 2020s). The protocol used for the library was the immunoSEQ multiplex PCR assay. TCRdb re-hosts the immuneACCESS table, in-frame sequences only. Its copies lack some clones; in the studies checked, an unresolved V gene accounts for under half of them, and the cause for the rest is not known. Here the sample has 100,000 to 150,000 clones; around nine tenths occur a single time. The ten largest clonotypes hold 9.5% to 12% of the sample. Sequencing was performed on peripheral blood. These receptors were taken from a woman in her 70s with COVID-19, enrolled during active disease.

The chain couples TRBV12-3 or TRBV12-4 to TRBJ2-1, with D possibly being TRBD1 (6 bases). This CDR3 is 13 amino acids long. Trimming shortened V by 5 bases and J by 9 bases, and 14 bases separated the two germline ends. Here the CDR3 DNA reads TGTGCCAGCAGTCCTAGGACAGTCGGTGAGCAGTTCTTC. Translating it yields CASSPRTVGEQFF.

The rearrangement joins TRBV21-1 to TRBJ2-2; the D call of TRBD2 is as the table states it, not checked on the DNA. TRBV21-1 is a listed pseudogene. This CDR3 has 15 residues. CDR3 amino acids: CASSKVSQDTGELFF. The CDR3 bases are TGTGCCAGCAGCAAAGTGAGTCAAGACACCGGGGAGCTGTTTTTT.